These 8 T cell receptor beta chains were sequenced from one sample in a study of blood T cells in healthy people across ages. Through a sample-barcoded 5' primer and a J-beta primer mix, a second PCR was run for roughly 7 to 12 cycles. Each CDR3 protein is one row after TCRdb ran MiXCR on the 5' RACE reads. The profile covers approximately 1,700,000 distinct CDR3 sequences, with roughly two fifths appearing a single time and 23% taken by the ten largest. Sequenced sample: blood. The receptors originated from a human donor in good health.

This clonotype has only a few counts. This chain uses TRBV12-3 or TRBV12-4 with TRBJ2-7; D is tentatively TRBD1 or TRBD2 (5 bases each). Trimming shortened V by 7 bases and J by 6 bases, and 19 bases separated the two germline ends. The CDR3 contains 14 residues. The CDR3 here is CASTGTGPWGEQYF. The CDR3 coding sequence is TGTGCCAGCACTGGGACGGGTCCTTGGGGCGAGCAGTACTTC.

The rearrangement links TRBV12-3 or TRBV12-4 to TRBJ1-5; no definite D call. Trimming removed 1 base from V and 7 bases from J, with 11 bases in between. This CDR3 contains 14 residues. Here the CDR3 reads CASSLGRGLQPQHF. CDR3 coding DNA: TGTGCCAGCAGTTTAGGTCGGGGTTTACAGCCCCAGCATTTT.

The V and J genes are TRBV4-3 and TRBJ2-1; TRBD2 agrees at 8 bases. J lost 3 bases, V lost 11 bases, and 15 bases had no gene match. Germline CDR1 LGHNA, CDR2 YSLEER. The CDR3 extends over 16 amino acids. CDR3 region: CACGQGGSGDYNEQFF. CDR3 DNA: TGCGCCTGCGGCCAAGGGGGTAGCGGGGACTACAATGAGCAGTTCTTC.

The V and J genes are TRBV4-2 and TRBJ1-2; D is perhaps TRBD1 (6 bases). Germline values: CDR1 LGHNA, CDR2 YNFKEQ. The CDR3 covers 16 residues. V lost 1 base, J lost 3 bases, and 15 bases lay in between. This CDR3 reads CASSQARGSRHYGYTF. CDR3 nucleotides: TGTGCCAGCAGCCAAGCTAGGGGGAGTAGGCACTATGGCTACACCTTC.

The chain couples TRBV4-1 to TRBJ2-7; 9 positions agree with TRBD1. Germline loops: CDR1 MGHRA, CDR2 YSYEKL. With V trimmed by 2 bases and J by 5 bases, 7 bases remained unmatched. The CDR3 runs 15 residues. DNA of the CDR3: TGCGCCAGCAGCCAAAGTGGACAGGGGCTAAACGAGCAGTACTTC. Its protein product is CASSQSGQGLNEQYF.

The sample holds a few counts of this clonotype. V gene TRBV7-6 combines with J gene TRBJ1-4; no reliable D call. The germline V and J ends were trimmed by 4 bases and 5 bases, with 8 bases remaining between them. CDR3 length: 13 residues. CDR1 and CDR2 from the germline V gene are SGHVS and FNYEAQ. The CDR3 sequence: CASSSGLNEKLFF. CDR3 in DNA: TGTGCCAGCAGCTCTGGATTAAATGAAAAACTGTTTTTT.

On this clonotype itself: Germline and junction disagree at one end, which may indicate a read error. This sequence joins TRBV5-5 and TRBJ2-6; D is tentatively TRBD1 or TRBD2 (5 bases each). The CDR3 spans 20 residues. Germline V lookup: CDR1 SGHKS, CDR2 YYEKEE (reference sequence). Written as DNA, the CDR3 is TGTGCCAGCAGCTTGGGCATGTGGCGGACGGGGAGCTCTGGGGCCAACGTCCCGACTTTC. It codes for CASSLGMWRTGSSGANVPTF.

This clonotype was seen only a few times. The rearrangement uses TRBV5-1 and TRBJ1-5; weak D call: TRBD1 (6 bases). V lost 0 bases to trimming and J lost 6 bases, with 13 bases between them. This CDR3 region has 15 residues. Germline V gene sequence: CDR1 SGHRS, CDR2 YFSETQ. This chain's CDR3 is CASSLGGGESQPQHF. CDR3 nucleotides: TGCGCCAGCAGCTTGGGCGGGGGCGAGAGTCAGCCCCAGCATTTT.